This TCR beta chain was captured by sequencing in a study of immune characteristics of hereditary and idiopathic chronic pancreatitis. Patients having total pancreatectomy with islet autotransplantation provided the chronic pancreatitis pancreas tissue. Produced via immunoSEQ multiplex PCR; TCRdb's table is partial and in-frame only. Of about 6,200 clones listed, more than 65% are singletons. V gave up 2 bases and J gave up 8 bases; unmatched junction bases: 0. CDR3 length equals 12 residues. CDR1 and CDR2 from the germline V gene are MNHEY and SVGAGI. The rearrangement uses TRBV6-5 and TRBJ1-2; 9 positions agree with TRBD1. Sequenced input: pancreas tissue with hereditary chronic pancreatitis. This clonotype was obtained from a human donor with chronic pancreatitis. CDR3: CASSYTGGGYTF. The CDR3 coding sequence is TGTGCCAGCAGTTACACAGGGGGCGGCTACACCTTC.